Detailed here is one T cell receptor (beta chain). Its antigen is not identified. Alongside a J-beta primer mix, a sample-barcoded 5' primer served in a second PCR lasting about 7 to 11 cycles. TCRdb analysed the 5' RACE reads with MiXCR anew, one entry per CDR3 protein. The sample lists about 570,000 distinct CDR3 sequences; roughly 28% were seen once. The CDR3 consists of 17 residues. The ends lost 4 bases at V and 8 bases at J; junction bases unmatched: 13. CDR1 and CDR2 (germline): SGHRS, YFSETQ. These data come from a study of blood T cells in healthy people across ages. Findings and caveats of the study: Strong correlation existed between TCR beta diversity and naive T cell percentage. CMV status of donors was not determined, possibly confounding expanded clonotype changes.

The gene calls are TRBV5-1 and TRBJ2-1, with 12 bases that match TRBD1. Sequenced material: blood. This TCR derives from an older woman in good health. The CDR3 DNA follows: TGCGCCAGCAGCGGAACCGGGACAGGGGGCGATGATGATGAGCAGTTCTTC. This translates into CASSGTGTGGDDDEQFF.